This TCR beta chain is from a study of T cells after yellow fever vaccination. TCRdb recomputed calls from the 5' RACE reads with MiXCR, one row per CDR3 protein. The profile covers approximately 140,000 distinct CDR3 sequences, with about 8% appearing a single time and under 0.85% taken by the ten largest. This clonotype was picked up many times. CDR1 and CDR2 (germline): KGHDR, SFDVKD. The V end was cut by 3 bases, the J end by 4 bases, with 8 bases between. The CDR3 is 13 residues long. This material consisted of CD4+ T cells sorted from PBMCs, taken 5 days after the yellow fever booster vaccination. J is TRBJ2-5 and V is TRBV24-1; D possibly corresponds to TRBD1 (5 bases). This clonotype was obtained from a man aged 30-40 years who received the YFV17D yellow fever vaccine. The CDR3, as DNA: TGTGCCACCAGTGATCCAGGGCGAGAGACCCAGTACTTC. Amino acid sequence: CATSDPGRETQYF.